This T cell receptor beta chain was found in a study of shared clonotypes between healthy human individuals. The CDR3 runs to 14 residues. The V gene end was trimmed by 3 bases and the J gene end by 3 bases; junction bases not matched to a gene: 4. Germline V lookup: CDR1 ENHRY, CDR2 SYGVKD. Repertoires were generated with immunoSEQ multiplex PCR, while TCRdb's copy carries only in-frame clones and drops some. The sample has around 1,100,000 clones; 77% are singletons. This clone was seen only once. The sequence was collected from a man between 18 and 35 years old in good health. Some clones in this sample may be carry-over from other donors' samples. This rearrangement joins TRBV10-3 to TRBJ2-5, with 7 bases lining up with TRBD1. The specimen was memory CD4+ T cells from PBMCs. Subset of the sample: CD45RA-negative fraction. Here the CDR3 DNA reads TGTGCCATCAGTGACCCCGGGACAGAAGAGACCCAGTACTTC. It translates to CAISDPGTEETQYF.